This T cell receptor (beta chain) was found in a study of pediatric ulcerative colitis. Trimming took 1 base from V and 15 from J, leaving 11 bases between them. CDR1 is SGHDT, CDR2 YYEEEE, per germline. This CDR3 contains 11 residues. This clone was found a few times. The rectum was sampled with one to two pinch biopsies at colonoscopy. Assay: immunoSEQ multiplex PCR; the TCRdb copy retains only in-frame clones and omits some. The sample has about 36,000 clones, 55% to 85% seen once. The source material was gut tissue. This rearrangement joins TRBV5-6 to TRBJ2-1; a weak D match, TRBD2 (5 bases). The receptor was isolated from a boy younger than 18 with moderate ulcerative colitis. The CDR3 loop reads CASSLSSQPFF. The CDR3 DNA sequence: TGTGCCAGCAGCTTGTCTAGCCAGCCGTTCTTC.